The sequence of this T cell receptor beta chain was determined in a study of OX40 agonist ivuxolimab in advanced cancers. Notes on the study in general: The antigen specificity of the peripheral T cells (those that were expanded) was not determined. CD4+ and CD8+ blood T cells expanded clonally by week 6 at 0.1 to 3.0 mg/kg.

In the case of this clone: Its antigen is unknown.

This CDR3 has 16 residues. V lost 1 base and J 4 bases, leaving 16 bases between the germline ends. Germline lookup yields CDR1 SGHVS and CDR2 FQNEAQ. Profiled with immunoSEQ multiplex PCR; TCRdb holds only in-frame clones, not every one. This table holds 95,000 to 110,000 clones, roughly 90% found once. The sequence was obtained from an adult with an advanced solid tumor such as melanoma, head and neck, liver or kidney cancer. This material consisted of CD4+ or CD8+ T cells sorted from blood, taken in a trial of the OX40 agonist ivuxolimab. The V and J genes are TRBV7-8 and TRBJ1-2; D is possibly TRBD1 (5 bases). DNA of the CDR3: TGTGCCAGCAGCTTAGTACCCACCCAGGGAGGCTATGGCTACACCTTC. As protein: CASSLVPTQGGYGYTF.